Each of the 2 T cell receptor beta chains below was sequenced from the same sample in a study of T cells in localized non-small cell lung cancer (dated by TCRdb to the early 2020s). The method behind the library was the immunoSEQ multiplex PCR assay. Not all clones reach the TCRdb copy of this immuneACCESS table, which keeps in-frame sequences only. Checked studies attribute under half of the gap to unresolved V genes and leave the rest unexplained. The sample table records fewer than 50,000 clones; 65% to 90% of these occur just once. Almost 8% of the sample comes from the top ten. The sample here was PBMCs, taken before any cancer treatment. The origin of the receptors is a man between 40 and 70 years old with stage II lung adenocarcinoma.

This chain uses TRBV6-1 with TRBJ2-7; 9 nucleotides line up with TRBD1. Germline V gene lookup returns CDR1 MNHNS and CDR2 SASEGT. The V segment lost 9 bases and the J segment 2 bases; nucleotides outside the gene matches: 8. The CDR3 contains 14 residues. The CDR3 loop is CASHRDRAAYEQYF. The CDR3, as DNA: TGTGCCAGTCACCGGGACAGGGCCGCCTACGAGCAGTACTTC.

The rearrangement joins TRBV5-1 to TRBJ2-1; TRBD1 aligns across 7 bases. J lost 5 bases, V lost 4 bases, and 6 bases had no gene match. The length of the CDR3 is 14 residues. From germline, CDR1 is SGHRS and CDR2 YFSETQ. CDR3 nucleotide sequence: TGCGCCAGCAGCCCCGGGACAGCTAACAATGAGCAGTTCTTC. It codes for CASSPGTANNEQFF.